This T cell receptor (beta chain) stems from a study of cytomegalovirus exposure and HLA in healthy donors. Overall study findings and caveats: Previously analyzed data showed that most TCR beta V segments were productive at a frequency of about 87% or about 30%. In a later analysis, HLA-C alleles had the fewest associated TCRs, DRB1 alleles the most.

About this clone: Its antigen is not identified.

The CDR3 totals 15 residues. Per the germline V gene, CDR1 is MNHEY and CDR2 is SVGAGI. V lost 2 bases and J 0 bases, leaving 5 bases between the germline ends. Amplification used 60 Vbeta primers and 13 Jbeta primers. Produced via immunoSEQ multiplex PCR; TCRdb's table is partial and in-frame only. Here the sample table reports under 150,000 clones. The source material was PBMCs. The chain recombines TRBV6-5 with TRBJ1-6; D is uncertain. This clonotype was obtained from a woman in her sixties in good health and CMV-seronegative. CDR3 in DNA: TGTGCCAGCAGTTACACTAGCTCCTATAATTCACCCCTCCACTTT. It codes for CASSYTSSYNSPLHF.